These 11 T cell receptor beta chains came from one sample sequenced in a study of blood T cells in healthy people across ages. For the second PCR, which ran for about 6 to 11 cycles, a sample-barcoded 5' primer and a J-beta primer mix were used. One entry per CDR3 protein results from TCRdb running MiXCR on the 5' RACE reads. The table shows about 580,000 distinct CDR3 sequences, with more than 45% occurring only once. What was sequenced was blood. All receptors come from a man older than 75 in good health.

The rearrangement joins TRBV7-2 to TRBJ2-1; TRBD2 matches at 12 bases. The CDR3 has 15 residues. Germline V CDR1 and CDR2: SGHTA, FQGNSA. Unmatched junction bases numbered 4, after V lost 1 base and J lost 9 bases. The DNA of the CDR3 is TGTGCCAGCAGCTTAGAAGCTAGCGGGGGGGCTGAGCAGTTCTTC. Translated, it gives CASSLEASGGAEQFF. The complete variable domain, with remaining parts taken from reference TRBV7-2 and TRBJ2-1, reads GAGVSQSPSNKVTEKGKDVELRCDPISGHTALYWYRQSLGQGLEFLIYFQGNSAPDKSGLPSDRFSAERTGGSVSTLTIQRTQQEDSAVYLCASSLEASGGAEQFFGPGTRLTVL.

The rearrangement links TRBV12-3 or TRBV12-4 to TRBJ2-4; tentative D call: TRBD2 (6 bases). Trimming removed 1 base from V and 5 bases from J, with 9 bases in between. CDR3 length: 14 amino acids. The CDR3: CASSLGLVENIQYF. CDR3 nucleotides: TGTGCCAGCAGTTTAGGACTAGTGGAAAACATTCAGTACTTC.

This clonotype was found once. The chain employs TRBV10-3 and TRBJ2-3; tentative D call: TRBD2 (5 bases). V gave up 2 bases and J gave up 4 bases, with 10 bases separating them. CDR3 length: 14 amino acids. Germline lookup yields CDR1 ENHRY and CDR2 SYGVKD. In DNA form, the CDR3 reads TGTGCCATCAGTGAGGGGCTAGCTCCAGATACGCAGTATTTT. This translates into CAISEGLAPDTQYF.

This clonotype showed up just a few times. An end of the junction differs from the germline gene, which may be a read error. This chain uses TRBV6-6 with TRBJ1-1; a weak D match, TRBD1 (5 bases). The CDR3 spans 16 residues. The V gene's germline CDR1 is MNHNY and CDR2 SVGAGI (reference sequence). The CDR3 DNA reads as TGTGCCAGCAGCTACTACCGGGGGGGACTGAACACTGAAGCTTTCTTT. It yields the protein CASSYYRGGLNTEAFF.

The rearrangement links TRBV20-1 to TRBJ2-5; D not resolved. V shed 0 bases and J shed 5 bases, with 13 bases lying between them. Germline CDR1 is DFQATT and CDR2 is SNEGSKA (reference sequence). The CDR3 totals 14 residues. This chain's CDR3 is CSARDDGSSETQYF. The CDR3 DNA reads TGCAGTGCTAGAGACGATGGGTCATCCGAGACCCAGTACTTC.

The chain couples TRBV5-1 to TRBJ1-2; TRBD1 matches 12 bases. CDR3 length equals 14 residues. Germline V gene lookup returns CDR1 SGHRS and CDR2 YFSETQ. With V trimmed by 2 bases and J by 7 bases, 3 bases remained unmatched. This CDR3 is CASSFGTGGSGYTF. Here the CDR3 DNA reads TGCGCCAGCAGCTTCGGGACAGGGGGCTCTGGCTACACCTTC.

This clonotype was seen more than once but under ten times. The junction departs from the called germline gene at one end, perhaps through a read error. The rearrangement links TRBV7-9 to TRBJ2-7; 10 positions agree with TRBD2. The CDR3 length is 14 residues. CDR1 is SEHNR and CDR2 is FQNEAQ in the germline V gene (reference sequence). CDR3 residues: CASSLAGVAYEQYF. As DNA, the CDR3 is TGTGCCAGCAGCCTAGCGGGAGTTGCCTACGAGCAGTACTTC. Supplemented by reference TRBV7-9 and TRBJ2-7, the full variable domain reads DTGVSQNPRHKITKRGQNVTFRCDPISEHNRLYWYRQTLGQGPEFLTYFQNEAQLEKSRLLSDRFSAERPKGSFSTLEIQRTEQGDSAMYLCASSLAGVAYEQYFGPGTRLTVT.

This clonotype has only a few counts. The rearrangement uses TRBV4-3 and TRBJ2-3; TRBD2 matches 9 bases. Trimming cost V 4 bases and J 2 bases; bases outside gene matches: 10. CDR3 size: 17 residues. Germline V lookup: CDR1 LGHNA, CDR2 YSLEER. The CDR3 region is CASSPEAGGLSTDTQYF. The CDR3 DNA is TGCGCCAGCAGCCCCGAAGCGGGAGGCCTATCCACAGATACGCAGTATTTT.

The rearrangement links TRBV7-2 to TRBJ1-2, with TRBD1 matching 7 bases. The CDR3 spans 15 residues. V shed 6 bases and J 2 bases; nucleotides not matched to a gene: 9. Per germline, CDR1 SGHTA and CDR2 FQGNSA. The CDR3 sequence is CASRIPGQENYGYTF. DNA for the CDR3: TGTGCCAGCAGAATACCTGGACAGGAGAACTATGGCTACACCTTC.

The V call is TRBV7-2, the J call TRBJ2-1, with 9 bases that match TRBD2. The J call may be wrong; the DNA end is better matched by TRBJ2-7. Per the germline V gene, CDR1 is SGHTA and CDR2 is FQGNSA. The CDR3 sequence is 18 residues long. CDR3 in amino acids: CASSLVGGGGSSYNEQYF. In DNA form, the CDR3 reads TGTGCCAGCAGCTTAGTAGGCGGGGGGGGGAGCTCCTACAATGAGCAGTACTTC.

This clonotype has only a few counts. The chain joins TRBV10-3 to TRBJ2-3, with 8 bases lining up with TRBD1. The germline V gene encodes CDR1 ENHRY and CDR2 SYGVKD. Germline trimming cut 2 bases from V and 4 bases from J; bases unmatched to any gene: 8. There are 16 residues in the CDR3. As DNA, the CDR3 is TGTGCCATCAGTGAGAATACCAGGGGGCCCTCAGATACGCAGTATTTT. Its translation is CAISENTRGPSDTQYF.